The rows below give T cell receptor beta chains drawn from one sample of a study of read filtering for tumor transcriptome and immune sequencing. Via MiXCR, TCRdb re-called the reads, giving one row per CDR3 protein. The sample holds approximately 62,000 distinct CDR3 sequences, roughly a fifth seen once. The sequencing sample was made of a population of CD138-negative cells sorted from bone marrow. All receptors derive from a donor aged 40 or older with multiple myeloma. Both conserved end residues are part of each CDR3. D genes are given only for firm matches. Clone size is not always given. Where it is, it says once, few, many or a class for expanded clones.

V gene	D gene	J gene	clone size	CDR3 protein	CDR3 DNA
TRBV5-4	TRBD2	TRBJ2-7	many	CASSPTSGTYEQYF	TGTGCCAGCAGCCCAACTAGCGGGACCTACGAGCAGTACTTC
TRBV28	TRBD2	TRBJ2-1	many	CASGGLAGNDEQFF	TGTGCCAGCGGGGGACTAGCGGGTAATGATGAGCAGTTCTTC
TRBV7-2	TRBD2	TRBJ2-5	NA	CASRAREVRETQDF	TGTGCCAGCAGGGCACGGGAGGTGCGGGAGACCCAGGACTTC
TRBV7-9	NA	TRBJ2-1	many	CASSPDGSDNEQFF	TGTGCCAGCAGCCCAGATGGTAGCGACAATGAGCAGTTCTTC
TRBV24-1	TRBD2	TRBJ2-7	many	CATSDRRASGPYEQYF	TGTGCCACCAGTGACCGTCGGGCTAGCGGACCCTACGAGCAGTACTTC
TRBV12-3/TRBV12-4	NA	TRBJ1-4	many	CASSFGRKLFF	TGTGCCAGCAGTTTTGGGCGAAAACTGTTTTTT
TRBV29-1	NA	TRBJ2-7	NA	CSVIRGNPYEQHF	TGCAGCGTTATAAGGGGCAATCCCTACGAGCAGCACTTC
TRBV5-1	NA	TRBJ2-7	NA	CASCLGYEQYF	TGCGCCAGCTGCTTGGGCTACGAGCAGTACTTC
TRBV7-3	TRBD1	TRBJ2-1	NA	CASSPTGTENLYNEQFF	TGTGCCAGCAGCCCGACCGGGACAGAGAACCTCTACAATGAGCAGTTCTTC
TRBV18	NA	TRBJ2-5	NA	CASSPSGSLQETQYF	TGTGCCAGCTCACCGTCGGGGTCTCTCCAAGAGACCCAGTACTTC
TRBV7-9	NA	TRBJ1-1	NA	CASGLRVDAEAFF	TGTGCCAGCGGCTTACGGGTAGACGCTGAAGCTTTCTTT
TRBV29-1	NA	TRBJ1-1	many	CSVSEIMNTEAFF	TGCAGCGTTTCGGAGATCATGAACACTGAAGCTTTCTTT
TRBV20-1	TRBD2	TRBJ2-5	many	CSALSPGIAGLETQYF	TGCAGTGCTCTATCACCCGGGATAGCGGGGCTAGAGACCCAGTACTTC
TRBV20-1	NA	TRBJ2-2	few	CSAAEKGGAGELFF	TGCAGTGCCGCCGAGAAGGGGGGGGCCGGGGAGCTGTTTTTT
TRBV6-6	NA	TRBJ1-1	many	CASSYDVGGTNTEAFF	TGTGCCAGCAGTTACGACGTGGGGGGCACGAACACTGAAGCTTTCTTT
TRBV2	TRBD1	TRBJ2-7	many	CASRAGTGSYEQYF	TGTGCCAGCAGAGCCGGGACAGGGTCCTACGAGCAGTACTTC
TRBV30	NA	TRBJ2-7	many	CAWSVWTGPYEQYF	TGTGCCTGGAGTGTCTGGACCGGTCCCTACGAGCAGTACTTC
TRBV11-1	NA	TRBJ2-2	NA	CASQLGSGELFF	TGTGCCTCACAGCTGGGTTCCGGGGAGCTGTTTTTT
TRBV11-2	TRBD1	TRBJ1-4	many	CASSRTGVSEKLFF	TGTGCCAGCAGCCGAACAGGGGTTAGTGAAAAACTGTTTTTT
TRBV20-1	TRBD1	TRBJ1-4	many	CSASNPGGHATNEKLFF	TGCAGTGCTAGTAATCCAGGGGGGCATGCAACTAATGAAAAACTGTTTTTT
TRBV20-1	NA	TRBJ2-1	many	CSAPLEGLISNEQFF	TGCAGTGCTCCCCTGGAGGGCTTAATTTCCAATGAGCAGTTCTTC
TRBV11-1	TRBD2	TRBJ2-1	many	CASSRTSRDIYNEQFF	TGTGCCAGCAGTCGGACTAGCAGAGATATTTACAATGAGCAGTTCTTC
TRBV19	TRBD1	TRBJ2-7	NA	CASSIGRDRGHEQYF	TGTGCCAGTAGTATAGGTCGGGACAGGGGCCACGAGCAGTACTTC
TRBV6-5	NA	TRBJ1-4	NA	CASKIDGRSNVKLFF	TGTGCCAGCAAGATAGACGGGCGCAGCAATGTAAAACTGTTTTTT
TRBV7-2	TRBD1	TRBJ1-1	many	CASSQGQGIAFF	TGTGCCAGCAGCCAGGGACAGGGAATAGCTTTCTTT
TRBV7-6	NA	TRBJ2-7	many	CASSLGGTPSYEQYF	TGTGCCAGCAGCTTAGGCGGGACTCCCTCCTACGAGCAGTACTTC